Following are 6 T cell receptor beta chains from one sample sequenced in a study of Graves' ophthalmopathy and Graves' hyperthyroidism. TCR beta CDR3 amplification used RNA transcripts. First-round RT-PCR employed HTBI primers, with a second-round multiplex PCR after it. TCRdb processed the multiplex PCR reads anew with MiXCR; each CDR3 protein has one entry. The sample lists over a million distinct CDR3 sequences; about two fifths were seen once. Sequencing was carried out using peripheral blood or thyroid tissue (not recorded which). The receptors come from an adult man with Graves' hyperthyroidism.

V usage is TRBV7-2 and J usage is TRBJ2-5, with D perhaps given as TRBD1 or TRBD2 (6 bases each). The CDR3 is 13 residues long. In germline, CDR1 is SGHTA, CDR2 FQGNSA. V shed 7 bases and J shed 1 base, with 10 bases lying between them. CDR3 in DNA: TGTGCCAGCACGAGGGGGGCCCAAGAGACCCAGTACTTC. Its protein is CASTRGAQETQYF. Based on the CDR3 plus reference TRBV7-2 and TRBJ2-5, the full variable domain is GAGVSQSPSNKVTEKGKDVELRCDPISGHTALYWYRQSLGQGLEFLIYFQGNSAPDKSGLPSDRFSAERTGGSVSTLTIQRTQQEDSAVYLCASTRGAQETQYFGPGTRLLVL.

V is TRBV20-1 and J is TRBJ1-1, with 7 nucleotides matching TRBD1. Germline loops: CDR1 DFQATT, CDR2 SNEGSKA (reference sequence). V shed 5 bases, J shed 3 bases, and the junction held 9 bases outside the gene matches. The CDR3 contains 14 residues. Here the CDR3 reads CSAEGPQGDTEAFF. The DNA of the CDR3 is TGCAGTGCTGAGGGCCCTCAGGGGGACACTGAAGCTTTCTTT.

This clonotype occurred once. The rearrangement joins TRBV29-1 to TRBJ2-2; the match to TRBD2 covers 7 bases. Germline V CDR1 and CDR2: SQVTM, ANQGSEA. V shed 4 bases and J 4 bases; nucleotides not matched to a gene: 6. The CDR3 length is 14 residues. For the CDR3, the DNA is TGCAGCGTTGTCGGGGGGACCGCCACCGGGGAGCTGTTTTTT. Its translation: CSVVGGTATGELFF.

In the case of this clonotype: A read error may account for a junction end that differs from germline. The gene calls are TRBV20-1 and TRBJ1-6; 11 nucleotides agree with TRBD1. CDR1 DFQATT and CDR2 SNEGSKA come from the germline V gene (reference sequence). The CDR3 loop spans 15 amino acids. The CDR3 spells CSANRDRGANSPLHF. The DNA of the CDR3 is TGCAGTGCTAACCGGGACAGGGGGGCCAATTCACCCCTGCACTTT.

The CDR3 nucleotides are TGTGCCAGCAGTCCCGGGGACAGGGACGGTGGCTACACCTTC. Translated: CASSPGDRDGGYTF. The rearrangement uses TRBV25-1 and TRBJ1-2; 9 bases match TRBD1. The CDR3 spans 14 residues. Per the germline V gene, CDR1 is MGHDK and CDR2 is SYGVNS. Germline trimming cut 5 bases from V and 7 bases from J; bases unmatched to any gene: 8.

This clonotype was counted at least ten times. This chain links TRBV7-9 with TRBJ2-7; 13 bases map to TRBD2. Per the germline V gene, CDR1 is SEHNR and CDR2 is FQNEAQ (reference sequence). V was clipped by 5 bases and J by 2 bases; unmatched bases: 3. The CDR3 extends over 15 amino acids. CDR3 nucleotides: TGTGCCAGCAGCCCGACTAGCGGGGGGACCTACGAGCAGTACTTC. This encodes CASSPTSGGTYEQYF.